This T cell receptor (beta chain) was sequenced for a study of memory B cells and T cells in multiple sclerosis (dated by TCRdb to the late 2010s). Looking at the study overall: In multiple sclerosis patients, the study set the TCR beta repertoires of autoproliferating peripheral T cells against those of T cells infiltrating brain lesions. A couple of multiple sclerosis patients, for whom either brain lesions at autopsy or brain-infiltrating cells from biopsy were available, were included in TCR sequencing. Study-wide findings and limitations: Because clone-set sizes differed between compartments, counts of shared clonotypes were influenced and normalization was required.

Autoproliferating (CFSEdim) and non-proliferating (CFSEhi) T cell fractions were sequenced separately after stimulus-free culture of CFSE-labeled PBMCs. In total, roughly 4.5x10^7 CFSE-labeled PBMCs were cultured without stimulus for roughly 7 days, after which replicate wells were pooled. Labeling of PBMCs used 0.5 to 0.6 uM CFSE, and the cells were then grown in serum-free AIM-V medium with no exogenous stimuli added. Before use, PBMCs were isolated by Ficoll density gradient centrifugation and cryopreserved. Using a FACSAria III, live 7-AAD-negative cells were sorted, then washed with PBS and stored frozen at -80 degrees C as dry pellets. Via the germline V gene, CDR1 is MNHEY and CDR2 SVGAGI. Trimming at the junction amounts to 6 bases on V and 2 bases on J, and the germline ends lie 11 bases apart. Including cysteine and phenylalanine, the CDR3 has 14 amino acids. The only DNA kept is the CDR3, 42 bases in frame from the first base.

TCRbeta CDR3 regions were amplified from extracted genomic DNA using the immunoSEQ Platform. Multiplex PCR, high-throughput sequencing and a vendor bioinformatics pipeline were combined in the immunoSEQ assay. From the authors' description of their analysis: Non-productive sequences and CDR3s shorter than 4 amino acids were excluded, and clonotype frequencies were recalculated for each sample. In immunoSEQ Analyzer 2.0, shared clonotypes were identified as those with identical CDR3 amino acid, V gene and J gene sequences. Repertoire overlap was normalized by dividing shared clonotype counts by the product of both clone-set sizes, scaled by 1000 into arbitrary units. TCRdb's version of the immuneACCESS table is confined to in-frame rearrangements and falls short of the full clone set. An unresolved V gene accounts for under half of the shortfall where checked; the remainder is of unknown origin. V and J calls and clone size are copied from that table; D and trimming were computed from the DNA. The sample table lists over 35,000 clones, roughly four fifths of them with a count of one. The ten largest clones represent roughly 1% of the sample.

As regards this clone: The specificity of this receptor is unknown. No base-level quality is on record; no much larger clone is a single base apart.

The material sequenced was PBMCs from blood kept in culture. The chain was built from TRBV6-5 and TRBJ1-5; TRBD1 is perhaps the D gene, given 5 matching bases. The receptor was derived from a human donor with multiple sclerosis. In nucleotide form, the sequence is TGTGCCAGCAGGGGCACAGGAGGCAATCAGCCCCAGCATTTT. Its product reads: CASRGTGGNQPQHF.